What follows are 19 T cell receptor beta chains derived from one specimen sequenced in a study of T cells in Graves' hyperthyroidism and ophthalmopathy. Amplification targeted TCR beta CDR3 regions from RNA transcripts. The HTBI primer set served for first-round RT-PCR of the TCR CDR3. TCRdb called the multiplex PCR reads again in MiXCR, with one record for every CDR3 protein. The sample holds about 500,000 distinct CDR3 sequences, 15% to 20% seen once. Sequencing was carried out using blood. These receptors were obtained from a woman aged 30 to 39 with Graves' ophthalmopathy.

The chain has TRBV9 and TRBJ2-1; 7 positions match TRBD2. Germline V gives CDR1 SGDLS, CDR2 YYNGEE. The CDR3 has 16 amino acids. J gave up 7 bases and V 5 bases, and 15 bases lay outside the gene matches. The CDR3, as DNA: TGTGCCAGCAGTCCTACCGGGGCGGGAGTGGAGAATGAGCAGTTCTTC. Its protein product is CASSPTGAGVENEQFF.

There are a few counts of this clonotype. The chain is built from TRBV6-1 and TRBJ2-7; D is perhaps TRBD2 (5 bases). Trimming shortened V by 7 bases and J by 2 bases, and 18 bases separated the two germline ends. The germline CDR1 and CDR2 sequences are MNHNS and SASEGT. The CDR3 covers 15 residues. CDR3 coding DNA: TGTGCCAGCAACTCGCTTTGGACTGCACCCTACGAGCAGTACTTC. Protein sequence: CASNSLWTAPYEQYF.

This clonotype was detected ten times or more. The chain has TRBV20-1 and TRBJ2-5, with 8 positions matching TRBD1. Germline V gene sequence: CDR1 DFQATT, CDR2 SNEGSKA (reference sequence). V lost 5 bases to trimming and J lost 9 bases; unmatched junction nucleotides: 14. The CDR3 loop spans 14 amino acids. In DNA form, the CDR3 reads TGCAGTGCTTCCGACAGGGGCCATTCTAGGGCCCAGTACTTC. This encodes CSASDRGHSRAQYF.

This clonotype has just a few counts. Given the absence of the conserved phenylalanine or tryptophan at the CDR3 end, a read error is likely. This chain joins TRBV10-3 and TRBJ2-2; 8 nucleotides align to TRBD2. The CDR3 is made up of 17 amino acids. The trim removed 0 bases at V and 2 bases at J, leaving 5 bases unmatched. Looked up from germline, CDR1 is ENHRY and CDR2 is SYGVKD. The CDR3 region has the DNA TGTGCCATCAGTGAGTCGTTACTAGCGGAAAACACCGGGGAGCTGTTTCTT. This encodes CAISESLLAENTGELFL.

In its sample, this clonotype was seen many times. The CDR3 region is CASSQFGSGRVDIYF. In nucleotides, the CDR3 is TGTGCCAGCAGCCAATTCGGTTCTGGGAGAGTGGATATCTACTTC. The chain joins TRBV3-1 to TRBJ2-5; perhaps TRBD2 as D (5 bases). Trimming cost V 2 bases and J 14 bases, with 24 bases left between them. The CDR3 runs to 15 residues. The V gene's germline CDR1 is LGHDT and CDR2 YNNKEL (reference sequence).

The rearrangement joins TRBV7-2 to TRBJ1-2; D is ambiguous. V lost 0 bases, J lost 7 bases, and 18 bases lay in between. CDR1 and CDR2 from the germline V gene are SGHTA and FQGNSA. The CDR3 contains 16 residues. CDR3 protein: CASSLAVRSLYPGYTF. The CDR3, as DNA: TGTGCCAGCAGCTTAGCGGTGCGCAGCCTATACCCTGGCTACACCTTC.

Remarks on this clonotype: A junction boundary mismatches the germline segment, possibly from a read error. V is TRBV28 and J is TRBJ2-4; D tentatively reads TRBD1 or TRBD2 (5 bases each). Per germline, CDR1 MDHEN and CDR2 SYDVKM. CDR3 size: 11 residues. CDR3 amino acids: CASTPGRGVDF. In DNA, the CDR3 is TGTGCCAGCACCCCGGGGCGAGGGGTTGACTTC. The whole variable domain, filled in from reference TRBV28 and TRBJ2-4, reads DVKVTQSSRYLVKRTGEKVFLECVQDMDHENMFWYRQDPGLGLRLIYFSYDVKMKEKGDIPEGYSVSREKKERFSLILESASTNQTSMYLCASTPGRGVDFGAGTRLSVL.

The DNA of the CDR3 is TGTGCCAGCTCGTCGCTTCCAGCGGGAATTGATGGCGAGCAGTACTTC. Translated: CASSSLPAGIDGEQYF. The rearrangement joins TRBV18 to TRBJ2-7, with 7 bases that match TRBD2. Per the germline V gene, CDR1 is KGHSH and CDR2 is LQKENI. J was trimmed by 6 bases and V by 6 bases; bases with no gene match: 17. The CDR3 length is 16 residues.

This clonotype was observed many times. The chain employs TRBV20-1 and TRBJ2-1, with D possibly being TRBD2 (6 bases). This CDR3 contains 16 residues. V was clipped by 3 bases and J by 2 bases, with 17 bases between them. Germline V gene data show CDR1 as DFQATT and CDR2 as SNEGSKA (reference sequence). CDR3 sequence (DNA): TGCAGTGCTAGGGGGGGTGGCGGTTTACCCTACAATGAGCAGTTCTTC. Encoded protein: CSARGGGGLPYNEQFF.

This clonotype has at least ten counts. The V call is TRBV20-1, the J call TRBJ2-1, with TRBD2 matching 9 bases. CDR1 DFQATT and CDR2 SNEGSKA come from the germline V gene (reference sequence). With 0 bases clipped from V and 7 bases from J, the junction kept 16 bases outside the gene matches. The CDR3 has 18 amino acids. CDR3: CSARDTQGWREGRNEQFF. The CDR3 region has the DNA TGCAGTGCTAGAGACACCCAAGGGTGGCGGGAGGGCCGGAATGAGCAGTTCTTC.

This clonotype occurred many times. The chain combines TRBV5-6 with TRBJ2-3, with D tentatively TRBD2 (5 bases). Germline CDR1 reads SGHDT; CDR2 reads YYEEEE. With 2 bases removed from V and 1 base from J, the gap between germline ends came to 11 bases. The CDR3 has 15 residues. CDR3 region: CASSFPAVGTDTQYF. CDR3 DNA: TGTGCCAGCAGCTTTCCAGCGGTTGGCACAGATACGCAGTATTTT.

The genes are TRBV7-8 and TRBJ2-1; the match to TRBD1 covers 12 bases. Germline V gives CDR1 SGHVS, CDR2 FQNEAQ. V lost 2 bases and J lost 2; bases outside the gene matches: 10. This CDR3 spans 19 amino acids. The DNA of the CDR3 is TGTGCCAGCAGCTTAAGGGACAGGGGGCGGACAGACACCTACAATGAGCAGTTCTTC. It yields the protein CASSLRDRGRTDTYNEQFF.

This clonotype was detected only a few times. This chain links TRBV12-3 or TRBV12-4 with TRBJ2-3; D remains ambiguous. This CDR3 contains 13 residues. With 6 bases removed from V and 2 bases from J, the gap between germline ends came to 9 bases. The CDR3 coding sequence is TGTGCCAGCAGCCCTGGGGACACAGATACGCAGTATTTT. This sequence encodes CASSPGDTDTQYF.

This clonotype was counted a few times. The chain has TRBV5-6 and TRBJ1-3, with D hard to call. Germline V CDR1 and CDR2: SGHDT, YYEEEE. The CDR3 is made up of 13 amino acids. V was trimmed by 2 bases and J by 1 base, leaving 4 bases between them. CDR3 sequence reads: CASSFNSGNTIYF. In DNA form, the CDR3 reads TGTGCCAGCAGCTTTAATTCTGGAAACACCATATATTTT.

This sequence joins TRBV19 and TRBJ2-1; no definite D call. This CDR3 is 15 amino acids long. Germline V CDR1 and CDR2: LNHDA, SQIVND (reference sequence). V lost 5 bases and J 2 bases, leaving 13 bases between the germline ends. CDR3 sequence: CASSYSQTAYNEQFF. Here the CDR3 DNA reads TGTGCCAGTAGTTACTCCCAGACTGCCTACAATGAGCAGTTCTTC.

This clonotype has at least ten counts. The CDR3 DNA is TGTGCCAGCAGCTTAGTTGGGGGACACTCCTACAATGAGCAGTTCTTC. Its translation: CASSLVGGHSYNEQFF. J is TRBJ2-1 and V is TRBV7-2; D is possibly TRBD1 (6 bases). There are 16 residues in the CDR3. V was pared by 1 base and J by 0 bases, with 10 bases between. Germline V gene lookup returns CDR1 SGHTA and CDR2 FQGNSA.

This clonotype was seen a few times. The chain uses TRBV4-3 and TRBJ2-3, with D unresolved. CDR3 size: 15 residues. With 1 base removed from V and 3 bases from J, the gap between germline ends came to 11 bases. Germline V gives CDR1 LGHNA, CDR2 YSLEER. DNA of the CDR3: TGCGCCAGCAGCCAAGTTGTATACGATACAGATACGCAGTATTTT. Amino acids: CASSQVVYDTDTQYF.

This clonotype was observed a few times. The chain combines TRBV27 with TRBJ2-3, with D unresolved. From germline, CDR1 is MNHEY and CDR2 SMNVEV (reference sequence). V lost 0 bases and J lost 4, with 8 bases in between. The length of the CDR3 is 14 residues. The CDR3 DNA is TGTGCCAGCAGTTTATCGGTAGTCTCAGATACGCAGTATTTT. Its translation: CASSLSVVSDTQYF.

This clonotype has at least ten counts. The chain carries TRBV6-1 and TRBJ1-4; maybe TRBD1 (6 bases). The CDR3 spans 14 residues. Trimming pared 6 bases from V and 12 bases from J, leaving 20 bases between. Germline V gene data show CDR1 as MNHNS and CDR2 as SASEGT. CDR3 bases: TGTGCCAGCAGCGCTTTAGTCGAACAGGGCGAACTGTTTTTT. Translating gives CASSALVEQGELFF.